This TCR beta chain was documented in a study of shared clonotypes between healthy human individuals. Only in-frame clones appear in the TCRdb table, and some are missing; sequencing was by immunoSEQ multiplex PCR. The top ten clones hold about 0.059% of a sample with under 600,000 clones, 90% to 96% of them seen once. The ends were cut back, 1 base at V and 7 bases at J, with 11 bases in the middle. CDR1 and CDR2 from the germline V gene are LNHNV and YYDKDF (reference sequence). The length of the CDR3 is 14 residues. Specimen: naive CD4+ T cells sorted from blood. As for subset: CD45RA+ positively selected. The receptor was isolated from a woman aged 30 to 39 in good health. The gene calls are TRBV15 and TRBJ2-1, with D hard to call. The CDR3, as DNA: TGTGCCACCAGCAGAGGCCATAGTTGGAATGAGCAGTTCTTC. Protein sequence: CATSRGHSWNEQFF. The full variable domain, rest sourced from reference TRBV15 and TRBJ2-1, is DAMVIQNPRYQVTQFGKPVTLSCSQTLNHNVMYWYQQKSSQAPKLLFHYYDKDFNNEADTPDNFQSRRPNTSFCFLDIRSPGLGDTAMYLCATSRGHSWNEQFFGPGTRLTVL.